These 17 T cell receptor beta chains share one sample of origin, sequenced in a study of CD8 T cells in ankylosing spondylitis (dated by TCRdb to about 2017). The paper's findings and limits, for the study overall: A TCR beta motif made up of eight highly homologous amino acid variants appeared to be characteristic of blood from ankylosing spondylitis patients.

For these TCRs, the target antigens are not known. The library was made by 5' RACE. Instrument on record: Illumina HiSeq 2500. TCRdb cleaned the public reads at Q25 with fastp, built clones with MiXCR and kept in-frame beta chains. Rows matching on CDR3 protein sequence are summarized as one entry with the most common DNA and genes. This sample lists roughly 670,000 distinct CDR3 sequences; under 20% were detected once. The top ten constitute 15% to 20% of the sample. Sequencing input: blood, either unsorted or a sorted T cell fraction (not recorded which). The source of these receptors is a male donor with ankylosing spondylitis.

This rearrangement joins TRBV5-1 to TRBJ2-1; D is unresolved. V was pared by 0 bases and J by 8 bases, with 12 bases between. From germline, CDR1 is SGHRS and CDR2 YFSETQ. The CDR3 is 14 residues long. The CDR3 DNA reads as TGCGCCAGCAGCTTGGAGGGTTCGGGCTATGAGCAGTTCTTC. It encodes CASSLEGSGYEQFF.

In this sample, this clonotype turned up many times. This rearrangement joins TRBV10-3 to TRBJ2-7; 9 bases map to TRBD2. Germline V gives CDR1 ENHRY, CDR2 SYGVKD. After removal of 3 bases from V and 5 bases from J, the junction contained 8 bases not matched to a gene. CDR3 length: 15 amino acids. In DNA form, the CDR3 reads TGTGCCATCAGTGACATCGGCGGGGGGGCCAACGAGCAGTACTTC. Protein: CAISDIGGGANEQYF.

This chain joins TRBV7-9 and TRBJ1-1; D uncertain. Trimming removed 6 bases from V and 1 base from J, with 18 bases in between. Germline loops: CDR1 SEHNR, CDR2 FQNEAQ (reference sequence). The CDR3 covers 16 residues. The CDR3 loop is CASSDGFVDPNTEAFF. The CDR3 coding sequence is TGTGCCAGCAGTGACGGGTTTGTGGATCCGAACACTGAAGCTTTCTTT.

The genes are TRBV24-1 and TRBJ2-5; D is possibly TRBD1 or TRBD2 (6 bases each). V lost 3 bases and J lost 3, with 16 bases in between. The CDR3 is 16 amino acids. Germline V CDR1 and CDR2: KGHDR, SFDVKD. The CDR3 sequence: CATSDPRDKQKETQYF. Here the CDR3 DNA reads TGTGCCACCAGTGATCCGCGGGACAAACAAAAAGAGACCCAGTACTTC.

J is TRBJ1-2 and V is TRBV6-1, with TRBD1 identical over 7 bases. CDR1 and CDR2 (germline): MNHNS, SASEGT. The CDR3 is 14 residues long. V lost 5 bases, J lost 4 bases, and 7 bases stayed unmatched. Here the CDR3 reads CASSTRDSFYGYTF. The DNA of the CDR3 is TGTGCCAGCAGTACCCGGGACAGCTTCTATGGCTACACCTTC.

This chain uses TRBV5-1 with TRBJ2-1; the D gene could be TRBD1 or TRBD2 (6 bases each). V shed 7 bases and J shed 5 bases, with 19 bases lying between them. The germline gives CDR1 SGHRS, CDR2 YFSETQ. The CDR3 sequence is 15 residues long. CDR3 sequence: CASSKGGPLDNEQFF. In DNA form, the CDR3 reads TGCGCCAGCTCAAAGGGGGGCCCCTTGGACAATGAGCAGTTCTTC. Together with reference TRBV5-1 and TRBJ2-1, the CDR3 gives the full variable domain: KAGVTQTPRYLIKTRGQQVTLSCSPISGHRSVSWYQQTPGQGLQFLFEYFSETQRNKGNFPGRFSGRQFSNSRSEMNVSTLELGDSALYLCASSKGGPLDNEQFFGPGTRLTVL.

This clonotype was observed a few times. The CDR3 DNA sequence: TGTGCCATCAGTTGGGGGGCGAGCTACGAGCAGTACTTC. This codes for CAISWGASYEQYF. This chain connects TRBV10-3 to TRBJ2-7, with D tentatively TRBD1 or TRBD2 (6 bases each). Trimming took off 5 bases at V and 3 bases at J, with 11 bases between the two ends. The CDR3 runs 13 residues. CDR1 and CDR2 from the germline V gene are ENHRY and SYGVKD.

The CDR3 sequence is CASSYRGTNTEAFF. The CDR3 region has the DNA TGCGCCAGCAGCTACAGGGGTACAAACACTGAAGCTTTCTTT. The V call is TRBV5-1, the J call TRBJ1-1; the match to TRBD1 covers 7 bases. Germline-derived CDR1 and CDR2 are SGHRS and YFSETQ. The CDR3 length is 14 residues. The J segment lost 2 bases and the V segment lost 3 bases, leaving 4 bases of the junction unmatched.

V and J are TRBV19 and TRBJ1-4; D unresolved. Germline V gene sequence: CDR1 LNHDA, CDR2 SQIVND (reference sequence). Trimming cost V 7 bases and J 7 bases, with 7 bases left between them. This CDR3 contains 11 residues. CDR3 residues: CASNRGEKLFF. The CDR3 DNA reads as TGTGCCAGTAATCGTGGTGAAAAACTGTTTTTT.

This chain connects TRBV6-6 to TRBJ1-1, with D hard to call. V gave up 7 bases and J gave up 10 bases, with 19 bases separating them. The CDR3 consists of 13 residues. CDR1 is MNHNY, CDR2 SVGAGI, per germline (reference sequence). In nucleotides, the CDR3 is TGTGCCAGCATCGTCCCCGGCGCTTCTGTAGCTTTCTTT. It specifies CASIVPGASVAFF.

V is TRBV15 and J is TRBJ2-1; D may be TRBD2 (5 bases). V was pared by 5 bases and J by 5 bases, with 13 bases between. CDR1 and CDR2 from the germline V gene are LNHNV and YYDKDF (reference sequence). The CDR3 spans 14 residues. The CDR3 loop reads CATSPRGADNEQFF. As DNA, the CDR3 is TGTGCCACCAGCCCCCGAGGAGCGGACAATGAGCAGTTCTTC.

This clonotype was detected only a few times. This chain joins TRBV20-1 and TRBJ1-4; possibly TRBD1 for D (6 bases). V lost 4 bases and J 0 bases, leaving 12 bases between the germline ends. This CDR3 is 15 amino acids long. From germline, CDR1 is DFQATT and CDR2 SNEGSKA (reference sequence). The CDR3 nucleotides are TGCAGTGCTACAGGGGCCGGGCCAACTAATGAAAAACTGTTTTTT. This translates into CSATGAGPTNEKLFF.

This sequence joins TRBV27 and TRBJ1-4; maybe TRBD1 (5 bases). The length of the CDR3 is 15 residues. Germline CDR1 MNHEY, CDR2 SMNVEV (reference sequence). V was clipped by 4 bases and J by 7 bases, with 16 bases between them. In nucleotides, the CDR3 is TGTGCCAGCAGTTGGAGGGGAGGGATGGGTGAAAAACTGTTTTTT. This gives the protein CASSWRGGMGEKLFF.

V is TRBV7-6 and J is TRBJ2-7; D gene uncertain. The V end lost 2 bases, the J end lost 4 bases, and 12 bases lay between the germline ends. Per the germline V gene, CDR1 is SGHVS and CDR2 is FNYEAQ. This CDR3 is 14 amino acids long. The CDR3 loop reads CASSLYGSEYEQYF. CDR3 sequence (DNA): TGTGCCAGCAGCTTATACGGCTCCGAATACGAGCAGTACTTC.

This clonotype was seen a few times. The genes are TRBV9 and TRBJ1-2, with 8 bases that match TRBD1. This CDR3 contains 17 residues. With V trimmed by 3 bases and J by 8 bases, 18 bases remained unmatched. The germline CDR1 and CDR2 sequences are SGDLS and YYNGEE. This chain's CDR3 is CASSDPGLRGPREGYTF. The CDR3 coding sequence is TGTGCCAGCAGCGATCCGGGACTCAGGGGGCCCCGCGAAGGCTACACCTTC.

This CDR3 is CASSIGGGNKNIQYF. CDR3 DNA: TGTGCCAGCAGCATTGGGGGGGGCAACAAAAACATTCAGTACTTC. The chain carries TRBV9 and TRBJ2-4; D possibly corresponds to TRBD2 (7 bases). Germline-derived CDR1 and CDR2 are SGDLS and YYNGEE. The CDR3 has 15 residues. The V gene lost 4 bases and the J gene lost 3 bases, with 14 bases spanning the gap.

This clonotype was seen more than once but under ten times. The gene calls are TRBV12-3 or TRBV12-4 and TRBJ1-5; 10 nucleotides line up with TRBD1. This CDR3 has 14 residues. Trimming took 5 bases from V and 9 from J; bases not matched to a gene: 7. CDR3 sequence: CASSPRTGGRPQHF. CDR3 nucleotide sequence: TGTGCCAGCAGTCCGCGGACAGGGGGTAGGCCCCAGCATTTT.